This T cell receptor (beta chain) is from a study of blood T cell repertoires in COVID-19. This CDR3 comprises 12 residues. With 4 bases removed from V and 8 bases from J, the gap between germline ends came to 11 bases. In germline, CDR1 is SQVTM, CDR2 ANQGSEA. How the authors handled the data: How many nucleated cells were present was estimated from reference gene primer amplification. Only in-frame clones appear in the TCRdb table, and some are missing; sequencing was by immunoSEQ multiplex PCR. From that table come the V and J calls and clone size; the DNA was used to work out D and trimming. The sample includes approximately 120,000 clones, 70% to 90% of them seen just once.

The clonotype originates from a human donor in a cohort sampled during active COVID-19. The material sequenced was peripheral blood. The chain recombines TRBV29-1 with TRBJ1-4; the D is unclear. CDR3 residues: CSVGQREEKLFF. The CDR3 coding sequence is TGCAGCGTTGGTCAGAGGGAAGAAAAACTGTTTTTT.